Below, 32 T cell receptor beta chains from the same sample are listed, as sequenced in a study of cytomegalovirus exposure and HLA in healthy donors. The PCR ran on 60 Vbeta and 13 Jbeta primers. Clones were read by immunoSEQ multiplex PCR, and TCRdb kept only the in-frame ones, dropping some. Of fewer than 90,000 clones listed, about 80% are singletons. The sequencing sample was made of PBMCs. The receptors derive from a male donor in good health and CMV-seronegative.

The count of this clone is one. In DNA form, the CDR3 reads TGTGCCAGCAGCTTGCACATTAGCAATCAGCCCCAGCATTTT. It translates to CASSLHISNQPQHF. The chain carries TRBV5-4 and TRBJ1-5, with unresolved D. The CDR3 runs 14 residues. V gave up 1 base and J gave up 0 bases, with 5 bases separating them. Germline V gene lookup returns CDR1 SGHNT and CDR2 YYREEE (reference sequence).

This clone was recorded once. This rearrangement joins TRBV5-5 to TRBJ2-1, with TRBD1 matching over 7 bases. This CDR3 region has 15 residues. Germline V CDR1 and CDR2: SGHKS, YYEKEE (reference sequence). The J segment lost 5 bases and the V segment lost 4 bases, leaving 9 bases of the junction unmatched. CDR3: CASSHGQVLNNEQFF. DNA of the CDR3: TGTGCCAGCAGCCATGGACAGGTTTTGAACAATGAGCAGTTCTTC. The full variable domain, with the rest looked up from reference TRBV5-5 and TRBJ2-1, is DAGVTQSPTHLIKTRGQQVTLRCSPISGHKSVSWYQQVLGQGPQFIFQYYEKEERGRGNFPDRFSARQFPNYSSELNVNALLLGDSALYLCASSHGQVLNNEQFFGPGTRLTVL.

The chain is built from TRBV19 and TRBJ2-7; the D is unclear. Between the trimmed V and J ends, which lost 2 bases and 3 bases, there was a span of 14 bases. Per the germline V gene, CDR1 is LNHDA and CDR2 is SQIVND (reference sequence). The CDR3 runs 15 residues. CDR3: CASSIFPGNVYEQYF. CDR3 sequence (DNA): TGTGCCAGTAGTATATTTCCGGGTAACGTCTACGAGCAGTACTTC.

About this clone: A read error likely explains this, since a far larger clone differs by one base. This CDR3 reads CASGQDSSSGANVLTF. The CDR3, as DNA: TGCGCCAGCGGCCAAGATTCGAGCTCTGGGGCCAACGTCCTGACTTTC. The chain employs TRBV4-3 and TRBJ2-6; no clear D gene. The CDR3 has 16 residues. Germline CDR1 is LGHNA and CDR2 is YSLEER.

The chain joins TRBV7-2 to TRBJ2-5; 13 bases align to TRBD2. Germline values: CDR1 SGHTA, CDR2 FQGNSA. V shed 5 bases and J 11 bases; nucleotides not matched to a gene: 14. The CDR3 has 16 amino acids. The CDR3 spells CASSARLAGGHEEQYF. The CDR3 nucleotides read TGTGCCAGCAGCGCACGACTAGCGGGGGGCCACGAAGAGCAGTACTTC.

The rearrangement joins TRBV7-9 to TRBJ2-7; D perhaps matches TRBD1 (5 bases). Deletions cut 5 bases from V and 4 bases from J, with 9 bases between. Germline CDR1 and CDR2: SEHNR and FQNEAQ (reference sequence). This CDR3 has 12 amino acids. The CDR3 nucleotides read TGTGCCAGCAGCCCGGACAATTACGAGCAGTACTTC. Translating it yields CASSPDNYEQYF.

The rearrangement links TRBV7-6 to TRBJ2-2; weak D call: TRBD1 (6 bases). The CDR3 length is 16 residues. The V gene's germline CDR1 is SGHVS and CDR2 FNYEAQ. V dropped 5 bases and J dropped 1 base, with 14 bases sitting between them. CDR3 bases: TGTGCCAGCAGCGTCACGACAGGACAGAACACCGGGGAGCTGTTTTTT. It is translated as CASSVTTGQNTGELFF. Using reference TRBV7-6 and TRBJ2-2 for the parts outside the CDR3, the full variable domain is GAGVSQSPRYKVTKRGQDVALRCDPISGHVSLYWYRQALGQGPEFLTYFNYEAQQDKSGLPNDRFSAERPEGSISTLTIQRTEQRDSAMYRCASSVTTGQNTGELFFGEGSRLTVL.

This chain connects TRBV2 to TRBJ2-7; 10 bases match TRBD1. V shed 6 bases and J 1 base; nucleotides not matched to a gene: 6. CDR1 and CDR2 from the germline V gene are SNHLY and FYNNEI. The CDR3 has 15 residues. The chain's CDR3 is CASRGDRGPSYEQYF. In DNA form, the CDR3 reads TGTGCCAGCAGGGGGGACAGGGGTCCTTCCTACGAGCAGTACTTC.

V and J are TRBV19 and TRBJ1-1; D perhaps matches TRBD1 (5 bases). CDR1 is LNHDA and CDR2 is SQIVND in the germline V gene (reference sequence). V was pared by 9 bases and J by 0 bases, with 14 bases between. The CDR3 extends over 14 amino acids. The CDR3, as DNA: TGTGCCAGCCTCCGGGGGGGGATGAACACTGAAGCTTTCTTT. The encoded protein is CASLRGGMNTEAFF.

The rearrangement joins TRBV10-3 to TRBJ2-1; 7 bases map to TRBD2. Germline V gene sequence: CDR1 ENHRY, CDR2 SYGVKD. This CDR3 region has 16 residues. Germline trimming cut 7 bases from V and 4 bases from J; bases unmatched to any gene: 13. CDR3 residues: CAITTEGLGAYNEQFF. The CDR3 bases are TGTGCCATCACTACCGAAGGACTAGGAGCATACAATGAGCAGTTCTTC.

The chain is built from TRBV28 and TRBJ1-3; perhaps TRBD1 as D (5 bases). The CDR3 length is 15 residues. The V end lost 8 bases, the J end lost 2 bases, and 16 bases lay between the germline ends. Looked up from germline, CDR1 is MDHEN and CDR2 is SYDVKM. CDR3 nucleotide sequence: TGTGCCAGCGTTTTCGGAGGGGCAACTGGAAACACCATATATTTT. Its protein product is CASVFGGATGNTIYF.

V and J are TRBV7-6 and TRBJ1-2; D is uncertain. Trimming removed 4 bases from V and 4 bases from J, with 10 bases in between. Germline lookup yields CDR1 SGHVS and CDR2 FNYEAQ. This CDR3 contains 13 residues. The CDR3 reads CASSSGLFYGYTF. The DNA for the CDR3 is TGTGCCAGCAGCTCTGGACTGTTCTATGGCTACACCTTC.

The rearrangement links TRBV2 to TRBJ1-1; no reliable D call. In germline, CDR1 is SNHLY, CDR2 FYNNEI. V lost 6 bases and J lost 1, with 9 bases in between. CDR3 size: 13 residues. The CDR3 reads CASRIIENTEAFF. The DNA for the CDR3 is TGTGCCAGCAGAATAATAGAGAACACTGAAGCTTTCTTT.

The rearrangement joins TRBV28 to TRBJ1-4; 8 bases agree with TRBD1. The junction had 13 bases not matched to a gene; V was cut back by 5 bases and J by 8 bases. CDR1 and CDR2 from the germline V gene are MDHEN and SYDVKM. The length of the CDR3 is 16 residues. The CDR3 sequence is CASSRVGRQGREKLFF. The CDR3 DNA follows: TGTGCCAGCAGTCGGGTCGGGAGACAGGGGCGCGAAAAACTGTTTTTT.

The rearrangement links TRBV5-6 to TRBJ2-1; TRBD1 agrees at 7 bases. The trim removed 2 bases at V and 10 bases at J, leaving 9 bases unmatched. CDR1 SGHDT and CDR2 YYEEEE come from the germline V gene. The CDR3 loop spans 14 amino acids. CDR3 coding DNA: TGTGCCAGCAGCTTCGGACAGGACAGAGACGAGCAGTTCTTC. It is translated as CASSFGQDRDEQFF.

In its sample, this clone was seen a few times. The chain is built from TRBV6-1 and TRBJ2-7; TRBD1 is a possible D gene (7 bases). The CDR3 is 15 residues long. Trimming removed 6 bases at V and 0 bases at J, with 15 bases between. Germline CDR1 reads MNHNS; CDR2 reads SASEGT. The CDR3 coding sequence is TGTGCCAGCAGCGCGGGACAGCCCAGCTCCTACGAGCAGTACTTC. Residues: CASSAGQPSSYEQYF.

The chain has TRBV4-2 and TRBJ1-2, with 8 bases lining up with TRBD1. CDR3 length: 15 amino acids. The V and J ends lost 1 base and 8 bases, in that order; junction bases with no gene match: 9. CDR1 and CDR2 (germline): LGHNA, YNFKEQ. CDR3 region: CASSQGVQGDSGYTF. DNA of the CDR3: TGTGCCAGCAGCCAAGGTGTACAGGGGGATAGCGGCTACACCTTC.

The chain is built from TRBV10-3 and TRBJ2-1; the match to TRBD2 covers 16 bases. Germline V gives CDR1 ENHRY, CDR2 SYGVKD. The CDR3 covers 17 residues. V shed 4 bases and J 5 bases; nucleotides not matched to a gene: 5. CDR3 DNA: TGTGCCATCAGTGGCCCGGGACTAGCGGGGGGGGACAATGAGCAGTTCTTC. It is translated as CAISGPGLAGGDNEQFF.

The J gene is TRBJ1-2, the V gene TRBV27; 7 positions match TRBD1. V lost 5 bases and J lost 4; bases outside the gene matches: 7. CDR3 length: 14 residues. Germline-derived CDR1 and CDR2 are MNHEY and SMNVEV (reference sequence). The CDR3, as DNA: TGTGCCAGCAGTACGACAGGGCGCGGCTATGGCTACACCTTC. Translated: CASSTTGRGYGYTF.

The genes are TRBV5-6 and TRBJ2-3; 10 bases line up with TRBD2. The germline CDR1 and CDR2 sequences are SGHDT and YYEEEE. V was pared by 4 bases and J by 3 bases, with 8 bases of the junction left unmatched. This CDR3 comprises 16 residues. CDR3 residues: CASSMSGRVNTDTQYF. The CDR3 DNA follows: TGTGCCAGCAGCATGAGCGGGAGGGTTAATACAGATACGCAGTATTTT.

The chain carries TRBV2 and TRBJ1-3; D gene uncertain. The CDR3 is 17 residues long. The V and J ends lost 2 bases and 0 bases respectively, with 14 bases between them. Germline CDR1 SNHLY, CDR2 FYNNEI. The CDR3 DNA is TGTGCCAGCAGTGAATCCGGAGGGAACAGCTCTGGAAACACCATATATTTT. Translating it yields CASSESGGNSSGNTIYF.

The chain is built from TRBV9 and TRBJ2-3; weak D call: TRBD2 (7 bases). Trimming pared 3 bases from V and 2 bases from J, leaving 10 bases between. This CDR3 is built from 14 residues. Germline loops: CDR1 SGDLS, CDR2 YYNGEE. The CDR3 loop is CASSGGGHTDTQYF. CDR3 DNA: TGTGCCAGCAGCGGCGGGGGCCACACAGATACGCAGTATTTT.

The chain combines TRBV7-2 with TRBJ2-3; 8 bases fit TRBD2. Germline CDR1 SGHTA, CDR2 FQGNSA. The CDR3 has 18 amino acids. The V segment lost 1 base and the J segment 0 bases; nucleotides outside the gene matches: 9. The CDR3 DNA is TGTGCCAGCAGCTTAGATGGTCTAGCGGGCACTAGCACAGATACGCAGTATTTT. Translation gives CASSLDGLAGTSTDTQYF.

The gene calls are TRBV6-1 and TRBJ2-1; 8 bases align to TRBD1. The trim removed 9 bases at V and 8 bases at J, leaving 9 bases unmatched. The CDR3 is made up of 13 amino acids. CDR1 and CDR2 (germline): MNHNS, SASEGT. The CDR3 sequence is CASCRQGAYEQFF. The CDR3 region has the DNA TGTGCCAGTTGTCGCCAGGGGGCCTATGAGCAGTTCTTC.

This rearrangement joins TRBV11-2 to TRBJ1-4; the D gene is possibly TRBD1 (6 bases). The CDR3 extends over 14 amino acids. Germline V gives CDR1 SGHAT, CDR2 FQNNGV. V lost 5 bases to trimming and J lost 7 bases, with 14 bases between them. The CDR3 nucleotides are TGTGCCAGCAGCCAAGGGGGGGGCGGTGAAAAACTGTTTTTT. Its protein is CASSQGGGGEKLFF.

The chain uses TRBV7-6 and TRBJ1-2, with D possibly being TRBD1 (6 bases). The germline V gene has CDR1 SGHVS and CDR2 FNYEAQ. The CDR3 runs 17 residues. Between the trimmed V and J ends, which lost 1 base and 5 bases, there was a span of 20 bases. The CDR3 sequence is CASSLVSGTPNPYGYTF. The CDR3 bases are TGTGCCAGCAGCTTAGTATCCGGGACACCAAACCCATATGGCTACACCTTC.

This clone is a singleton in its sample. CDR3 sequence (DNA): TGTGCCAGCAGCTTGCACCTACTCGCGACTAGCGGGAGGGAGACCCAGTACTTC. Its translation is CASSLHLLATSGRETQYF. The chain links TRBV7-2 to TRBJ2-5, with TRBD2 identical over 13 bases. With V trimmed by 3 bases and J by 5 bases, 12 bases remained unmatched. CDR1 is SGHTA and CDR2 is FQGNSA in the germline V gene. The CDR3 spans 18 residues.

The rearrangement uses TRBV19 and TRBJ1-5; D is unresolved. The germline V and J ends were trimmed by 10 bases and 7 bases, with 17 bases remaining between them. This CDR3 is built from 13 residues. CDR1 LNHDA and CDR2 SQIVND come from the germline V gene (reference sequence). The CDR3 DNA follows: TGTGCCACCTCCTCATTCGAGAGGCAGCCCCAGCATTTT. Amino acids: CATSSFERQPQHF.

The chain combines TRBV12-1 with TRBJ2-1; whether TRBD2, the table's D call, matches the DNA was not checked. TRBV12-1 is termed a pseudogene. The CDR3 sequence is 16 residues long. The chain's CDR3 is CASSHGLAGSYNEQFF. The CDR3 DNA is TGTGCCAGCAGCCATGGGTTAGCGGGAAGTTACAATGAGCAGTTCTTC.

The chain is built from TRBV2 and TRBJ2-1, with a possible D match to TRBD1 (5 bases). V dropped 0 bases and J dropped 0 bases, with 9 bases sitting between them. The CDR3 is 16 amino acids. Germline CDR1 and CDR2: SNHLY and FYNNEI. The CDR3: CASSEAGRVSYNEQFF. DNA of the CDR3: TGTGCCAGCAGTGAAGCCGGCAGGGTCTCCTACAATGAGCAGTTCTTC. Full variable domain (missing parts from reference TRBV2 and TRBJ2-1): EPEVTQTPSHQVTQMGQEVILRCVPISNHLYFYWYRQILGQKVEFLVSFYNNEISEKSEIFDDQFSVERPDGSNFTLKIRSTKLEDSAMYFCASSEAGRVSYNEQFFGPGTRLTVL.

The rearrangement uses TRBV28 and TRBJ1-1; D is unresolved. The CDR3 has 14 amino acids. V was shortened by 7 bases and J by 0 bases, with 12 bases between the two germline ends. Germline V gene lookup returns CDR1 MDHEN and CDR2 SYDVKM. For the CDR3, the DNA is TGTGCCAGCATCGAAGGACTTCTGAACACTGAAGCTTTCTTT. Its protein is CASIEGLLNTEAFF.

Details on this clone: A read error may account for a junction end that differs from germline. The chain is built from TRBV7-2 and TRBJ1-5, with D unclear. From germline, CDR1 is SGHTA and CDR2 FQGNSA. CDR3 size: 13 residues. Here the CDR3 reads CASSSEVAQTQHF. The CDR3 DNA reads as TGTGCCAGCAGCTCTGAAGTAGCTCAGACCCAGCATTTT.